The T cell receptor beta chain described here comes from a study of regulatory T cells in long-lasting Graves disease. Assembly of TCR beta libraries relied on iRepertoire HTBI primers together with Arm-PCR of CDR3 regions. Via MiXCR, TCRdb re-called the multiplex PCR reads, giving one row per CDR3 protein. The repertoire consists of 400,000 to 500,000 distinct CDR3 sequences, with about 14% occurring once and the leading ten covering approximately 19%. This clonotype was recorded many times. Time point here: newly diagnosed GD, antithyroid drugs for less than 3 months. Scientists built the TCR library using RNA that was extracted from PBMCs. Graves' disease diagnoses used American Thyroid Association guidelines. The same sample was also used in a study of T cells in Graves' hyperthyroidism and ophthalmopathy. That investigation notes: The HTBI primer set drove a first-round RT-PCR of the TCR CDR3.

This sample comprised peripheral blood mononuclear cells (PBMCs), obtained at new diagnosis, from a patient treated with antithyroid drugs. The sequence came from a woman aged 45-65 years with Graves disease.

In DNA, the CDR3 is TGTGCCAGCAGTTTAGTAGCGGGCCCAAGCTCCTACAATGAGCAGTTCTTC. This sequence encodes CASSLVAGPSSYNEQFF. This chain links TRBV28 with TRBJ2-1, with TRBD2 matching over 7 bases. The length of the CDR3 is 17 residues. The germline gives CDR1 MDHEN, CDR2 SYDVKM. V lost 2 bases to trimming and J lost 0 bases; unmatched junction nucleotides: 7.